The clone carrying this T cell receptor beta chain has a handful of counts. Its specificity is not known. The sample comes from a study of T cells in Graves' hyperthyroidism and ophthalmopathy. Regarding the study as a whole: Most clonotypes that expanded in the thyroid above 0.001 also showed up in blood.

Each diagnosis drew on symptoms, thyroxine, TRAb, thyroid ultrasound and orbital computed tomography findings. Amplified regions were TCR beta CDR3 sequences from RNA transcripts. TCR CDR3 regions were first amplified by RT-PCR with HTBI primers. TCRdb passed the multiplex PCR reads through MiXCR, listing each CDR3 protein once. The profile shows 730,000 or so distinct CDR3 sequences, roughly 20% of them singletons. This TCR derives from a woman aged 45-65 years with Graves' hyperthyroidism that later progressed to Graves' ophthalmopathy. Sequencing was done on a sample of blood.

Here the CDR3 reads CASSLGVTGKATNEKLFF. The CDR3 bases are TGCGCCAGCAGCTTGGGAGTGACAGGAAAAGCAACTAATGAAAAACTGTTTTTT. The rearrangement uses TRBV5-1 and TRBJ1-4, with D perhaps matching TRBD1 (6 bases). Germline-derived CDR1 and CDR2 are SGHRS and YFSETQ. This CDR3 region has 18 residues. V was cut by 0 bases and J by 0 bases, with 15 bases left in between.